One and the same sample provided the 17 T cell receptor beta chains below, sequenced in a study of vaccination effects on CD4 cells after COVID-19. TCRdb keeps only in-frame clones here, not all; method: immunoSEQ multiplex PCR. This sample has 25,000 to 30,000 clones, with around 75% found just once. The antigens these receptors bind are not known. Under the ViraFEST assay, PBMC were stimulated with viral peptide pools so that antigen-specific CD4+ T cells expanded. Sequencing was performed afterwards. Culture proceeded for nine to ten days, and CD4+ T cells were then isolated. Nobody among the vaccine recipients had prior SARS-CoV-2 infection (nucleocapsid antibodies were negative). Here the sequenced sample was CD4+ T cells from PBMCs cultured with SARS-CoV-2 spike peptides, taken before COVID-19 vaccination. The receptors here all came from a human donor who received a COVID-19 vaccine.

There are a few counts of this clone. The gene calls are TRBV27 and TRBJ1-6; D gene uncertain. The germline V gene has CDR1 MNHEY and CDR2 SMNVEV (reference sequence). Trimming removed 4 bases from V and 0 bases from J, with 10 bases in between. The CDR3 covers 16 residues. The chain's CDR3 is CASSSEIPSYNSPLHF. The CDR3 nucleotides read TGTGCCAGCAGTTCGGAAATTCCCTCCTATAATTCACCCCTCCACTTT.

In this sample, this clone turned up once. CDR3 sequence: CASSPRGNYGYTF. CDR3 sequence (DNA): TGTGCCAGCTCACCCAGGGGTAACTATGGCTACACCTTC. This sequence joins TRBV18 and TRBJ1-2; D may be TRBD1 (6 bases). Germline CDR1 is KGHSH and CDR2 is LQKENI. This CDR3 has 13 residues. V gave up 3 bases and J gave up 1 base, with 6 bases separating them.

The gene calls are TRBV7-9 and TRBJ2-5; D could derive from TRBD1 or TRBD2 (6 bases each). V was pared by 5 bases and J by 3 bases, with 10 bases between. This CDR3 contains 13 residues. Germline CDR1 is SEHNR and CDR2 is FQNEAQ (reference sequence). The CDR3 is CASSKRGEETQYF. CDR3 coding DNA: TGTGCCAGCAGCAAGAGGGGGGAAGAGACCCAGTACTTC.

The rearrangement links TRBV5-1 to TRBJ2-1, with 8 bases fitting TRBD2. The CDR3 has 15 residues. CDR1 SGHRS and CDR2 YFSETQ come from the germline V gene. Trimming at V came to 3 bases and at J to 1 base, leaving 3 bases not matched to a gene. The CDR3 sequence is CASSSGGGSYNEQFF. CDR3 DNA sequence: TGCGCCAGCAGCTCGGGAGGGGGGTCCTACAATGAGCAGTTCTTC.

This clone was detected only a few times. V usage is TRBV28 and J usage is TRBJ1-5; a possible D gene is TRBD1 (5 bases). V lost 8 bases and J lost 2, with 16 bases in between. Per germline, CDR1 MDHEN and CDR2 SYDVKM. The CDR3 has 15 residues. The CDR3 sequence is CASGPGRWGNQPQHF. Here the CDR3 DNA reads TGTGCCAGCGGTCCGGGACGATGGGGCAATCAGCCCCAGCATTTT.

This clone was detected only a few times. The rearrangement links TRBV12-5 to TRBJ1-6, with 8 bases identical to TRBD1. This CDR3 contains 14 residues. J was trimmed by 9 bases and V by 6 bases; bases with no gene match: 7. Germline V CDR1 and CDR2: LGHNT, FRNRAP. CDR3 DNA: TGTGCTAGTGGAAACGGACAGGGCGGTTCACCCCTCCACTTT. It is translated as CASGNGQGGSPLHF.

The V call is TRBV9, the J call TRBJ1-4; TRBD1 is a possible D gene (6 bases). CDR3 length: 15 amino acids. Trimming removed 0 bases from V and 8 bases from J, with 14 bases in between. The germline gives CDR1 SGDLS, CDR2 YYNGEE. Here the CDR3 reads CASSVAAGAGEKLFF. The DNA of the CDR3 is TGTGCCAGCAGCGTAGCGGCGGGGGCGGGAGAAAAACTGTTTTTT.

The chain has TRBV4-2 and TRBJ2-1; 7 bases map to TRBD2. The CDR3 covers 15 residues. Germline CDR1 is LGHNA and CDR2 is YNFKEQ. J gave up 15 bases and V 1 base, and 15 bases lay outside the gene matches. CDR3 residues: CASSQVGRASGDLFF. In DNA form, the CDR3 reads TGTGCCAGCAGCCAAGTCGGAAGGGCTAGCGGAGATTTGTTCTTC.

This rearrangement joins TRBV29-1 to TRBJ2-1, with 11 nucleotides matching TRBD1. After removal of 4 bases from V and 7 bases from J, the junction contained 6 bases not matched to a gene. Germline CDR1 SQVTM, CDR2 ANQGSEA. The CDR3 runs 14 residues. The CDR3 DNA follows: TGCAGCGTTGTTCGGGGGACAGGGGGAAATGAGCAGTTCTTC. Translating gives CSVVRGTGGNEQFF.

The rearrangement uses TRBV18 and TRBJ1-3; D ambiguous. The V end lost 6 bases, the J end lost 2 bases, and 14 bases lay between the germline ends. Germline V lookup: CDR1 KGHSH, CDR2 LQKENI. This CDR3 has 15 residues. The CDR3 DNA is TGTGCCAGCTCCGCAGTGGGCTCGGCTGGAAACACCATATATTTT. Translation gives CASSAVGSAGNTIYF.

The J gene is TRBJ2-1, the V gene TRBV29-1; D is tentatively TRBD1 or TRBD2 (5 bases each). The CDR3 has 16 residues. Trimming took 4 bases from V and 6 from J, leaving 22 bases between them. Germline CDR1 and CDR2: SQVTM and ANQGSEA. The CDR3 DNA is TGCAGCGTTGTACCGATGAGAGGGGAAATTGCCAATGAGCAGTTCTTC. Protein product: CSVVPMRGEIANEQFF.

This clone occurred a few times. The genes are TRBV7-2 and TRBJ2-4; D is unresolved. There are 13 residues in the CDR3. Trimming removed 2 bases from V and 8 bases from J, with 10 bases in between. CDR1 and CDR2 (germline): SGHTA, FQGNSA. Here the CDR3 reads CASSLQFQHIQYF. In DNA form, the CDR3 reads TGTGCCAGCAGCTTACAGTTTCAGCACATTCAGTACTTC.

The chain combines TRBV18 with TRBJ2-3; D remains unclear. Trimming removed 2 bases from V and 2 bases from J, with 5 bases in between. CDR1 is KGHSH, CDR2 LQKENI, per germline. The length of the CDR3 is 13 residues. The CDR3 DNA is TGTGCCAGCTCACCAGACACCACAGATACGCAGTATTTT. Protein product: CASSPDTTDTQYF. The variable domain in full, completed from reference TRBV18 and TRBJ2-3, reads NAGVMQNPRHLVRRRGQEARLRCSPMKGHSHVYWYRQLPEEGLKFMVYLQKENIIDESGMPKERFSAEFPKEGPSILRIQQVVRGDSAAYFCASSPDTTDTQYFGPGTRLTVL.

V usage is TRBV6-1 and J usage is TRBJ2-3; no reliable D call. Germline loops: CDR1 MNHNS, CDR2 SASEGT. The V gene lost 1 base and the J gene lost 2 bases, with 10 bases spanning the gap. CDR3 size: 15 residues. CDR3 nucleotides: TGTGCCAGCAGTGAAGTAGGAGTCCACACAGATACGCAGTATTTT. The encoded protein is CASSEVGVHTDTQYF.

This clone was counted a few times. The chain recombines TRBV5-1 with TRBJ1-3; unclear D gene. Germline V gene sequence: CDR1 SGHRS, CDR2 YFSETQ. There are 14 residues in the CDR3. Trimming stripped 4 bases from V and 0 bases from J, with 8 bases between. CDR3 in amino acids: CASSPGHSGNTIYF. The CDR3 DNA follows: TGCGCCAGCAGCCCCGGCCACTCTGGAAACACCATATATTTT.

This clone occurred once. The chain joins TRBV4-2 to TRBJ1-5; TRBD1 matches 9 bases. J gave up 5 bases and V 1 base, and 3 bases lay outside the gene matches. The length of the CDR3 is 15 residues. Germline V gives CDR1 LGHNA, CDR2 YNFKEQ. CDR3 amino acids: CASSQGDRDDQPQHF. The CDR3, as DNA: TGTGCCAGCAGCCAAGGGGACAGGGATGATCAGCCCCAGCATTTT.

The chain is built from TRBV5-6 and TRBJ1-4; no firm D call. The CDR3 runs to 14 residues. Germline CDR1 reads SGHDT; CDR2 reads YYEEEE. The V end was cut by 2 bases, the J end by 8 bases, with 13 bases between. Here the CDR3 DNA reads TGTGCCAGCAGCTTAGGGAGCAAAGGGGAAAAACTGTTTTTT. It specifies CASSLGSKGEKLFF.